These 5 T cell receptor beta chains were sequenced from one sample in a study of CD8 T cell repertoires and HIV-1 epitope variants. Clones were sequenced by immunoSEQ multiplex PCR, and TCRdb holds only the in-frame ones, with some missing. The data hold approximately 4,800 clones, with about 60% observed a single time. For these receptors, no antigen is known. The sample taken for sequencing was cultured CD8+ T cells derived from PBMCs. All receptors come from a male donor with HIV.

This chain uses TRBV28 with TRBJ1-2; 10 nucleotides match TRBD1. Germline loops: CDR1 MDHEN, CDR2 SYDVKM. The CDR3 is 14 amino acids. J lost 7 bases, V lost 3 bases, and 5 bases had no gene match. The CDR3 sequence is CASSLRQGAPGYTF. DNA for the CDR3: TGTGCCAGCAGTTTGCGACAGGGGGCGCCTGGCTACACCTTC.

This rearrangement joins TRBV19 to TRBJ2-1, with 8 bases lining up with TRBD2. Germline V gives CDR1 LNHDA, CDR2 SQIVND (reference sequence). This CDR3 is 16 amino acids long. V shed 1 base and J 2 bases; nucleotides not matched to a gene: 4. CDR3: CASSIGSGGPYNEQFF. The CDR3 DNA reads as TGTGCCAGTAGTATAGGAAGCGGGGGACCCTACAATGAGCAGTTCTTC. The full variable domain, in which reference TRBV19 and TRBJ2-1 provide the parts outside the CDR3, is DGGITQSPKYLFRKEGQNVTLSCEQNLNHDAMYWYRQDPGQGLRLIYYSQIVNDFQKGDIAEGYSVSREKKESFPLTVTSAQKNPTAFYLCASSIGSGGPYNEQFFGPGTRLTVL.

The chain joins TRBV5-4 to TRBJ2-7, with TRBD1 matching over 8 bases. The CDR3 extends over 13 amino acids. Germline V lookup: CDR1 SGHNT, CDR2 YYREEE (reference sequence). J lost 5 bases, V lost 0 bases, and 1 base had no gene match. The CDR3 region is CASSLGQGNEQYF. CDR3 DNA: TGTGCCAGCAGCTTGGGACAGGGGAACGAGCAGTACTTC.

The rearrangement joins TRBV11-1 to TRBJ1-4; D gene uncertain. The CDR3 spans 12 residues. V was shortened by 3 bases and J by 8 bases, with 7 bases between the two germline ends. The V gene's germline CDR1 is SGHAT and CDR2 FQDESV (reference sequence). The CDR3 protein is CASSFSREKLFF. CDR3 nucleotides: TGTGCCAGCAGCTTCTCGAGGGAAAAACTGTTTTTT.

The rearrangement links TRBV9 to TRBJ2-7, with D perhaps matching TRBD1 (7 bases). CDR3 length: 14 residues. The V gene's germline CDR1 is SGDLS and CDR2 YYNGEE. Trimming removed 2 bases at V and 5 bases at J, with 14 bases between. This CDR3 reads CASSVSGGMDEQYF. DNA for the CDR3: TGTGCCAGCAGCGTGTCAGGGGGGATGGACGAGCAGTACTTC.